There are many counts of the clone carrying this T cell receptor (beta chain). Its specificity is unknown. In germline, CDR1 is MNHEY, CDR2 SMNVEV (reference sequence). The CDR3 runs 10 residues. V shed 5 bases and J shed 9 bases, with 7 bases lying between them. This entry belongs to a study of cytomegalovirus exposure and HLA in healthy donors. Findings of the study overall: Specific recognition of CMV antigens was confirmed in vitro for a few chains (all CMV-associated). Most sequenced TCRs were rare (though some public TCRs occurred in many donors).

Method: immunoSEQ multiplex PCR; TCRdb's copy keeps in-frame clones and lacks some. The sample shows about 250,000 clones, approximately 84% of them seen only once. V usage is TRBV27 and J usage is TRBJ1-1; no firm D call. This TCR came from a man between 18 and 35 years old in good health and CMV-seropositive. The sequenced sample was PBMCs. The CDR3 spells CASSGRKAFF. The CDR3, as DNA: TGTGCCAGCAGTGGGAGGAAAGCTTTCTTT.